This T cell receptor (beta chain) was identified during a study of graft-versus-host responses after intestinal transplantation. About the study: Following induction with anti-thymocyte globulin, all recipients were given tacrolimus and steroids for two to three years.

A remark on this clone: No antigen is known for it.

The CDR3 sequence is 15 residues long. V was trimmed by 0 bases and J by 8 bases, leaving 14 bases between them. Germline CDR1 MGHRA, CDR2 YSYEKL. Study outcomes and limitations: Subjects displaying graft-donor T cell macrochimerism possessed elevated graft-versus-host to host-versus-graft clonal ratios inside allografts. Detected in recipient marrow were GvH clones, some of which were first observed in ileum or blood.

Using immunoSEQ multiplex PCR, the repertoire was profiled, and TCRdb retains in-frame clones only, with some absent. The sample shows some 87,000 clones, roughly 92% of them seen only once. Material: unstimulated CD4+ T cells sorted from spleen or lymph node cells, obtained before intestinal transplant. The TCR sequence derives from a human donor who received an intestinal transplant. V usage is TRBV4-1 and J usage is TRBJ2-1; D might be TRBD1 (6 bases). The DNA for the CDR3 is TGCGCCAGCAGCCAAGATCCCCAGGGGTGGTATGAGCAGTTCTTC. Encoded protein: CASSQDPQGWYEQFF.